Each of the 23 T cell receptor beta chains below was sequenced from the same sample in a study of cytomegalovirus exposure and HLA in healthy donors. Method: immunoSEQ multiplex PCR; TCRdb's copy keeps in-frame clones and lacks some. The sample records over 150,000 clones, about 82% being singletons. The specimen was PBMCs. Receptor source: a human donor in good health.

The chain is built from TRBV6-5 and TRBJ2-7, with D perhaps TRBD1 (5 bases). This CDR3 contains 15 residues. In germline, CDR1 is MNHEY, CDR2 SVGAGI. Trimming stripped 4 bases from V and 3 bases from J, with 16 bases between. The chain's CDR3 is CASSFDRQRHYEQYF. Here the CDR3 DNA reads TGTGCCAGCAGTTTCGACAGACAGAGACACTACGAGCAGTACTTC.

The chain combines TRBV28 with TRBJ2-7; a possible D gene is TRBD1 (5 bases). Germline V CDR1 and CDR2: MDHEN, SYDVKM. The length of the CDR3 is 15 residues. The ends were cut back, 3 bases at V and 2 bases at J, with 14 bases in the middle. The CDR3, as DNA: TGTGCCAGCAGTTTCTTGGAAGGGGTAACCTACGAGCAGTACTTC. Amino acid sequence: CASSFLEGVTYEQYF. Drawing the rest from reference TRBV28 and TRBJ2-7, the complete variable domain is DVKVTQSSRYLVKRTGEKVFLECVQDMDHENMFWYRQDPGLGLRLIYFSYDVKMKEKGDIPEGYSVSREKKERFSLILESASTNQTSMYLCASSFLEGVTYEQYFGPGTRLTVT.

The chain employs TRBV9 and TRBJ2-7, with unresolved D. Trimming pared 0 bases from V and 1 base from J, leaving 11 bases between. Germline loops: CDR1 SGDLS, CDR2 YYNGEE. This CDR3 spans 15 amino acids. CDR3 bases: TGTGCCAGCAGCGTAGGCTTGGCAGAATCCTACGAGCAGTACTTC. Encoded protein: CASSVGLAESYEQYF. The full variable domain, with the rest looked up from reference TRBV9 and TRBJ2-7, is DSGVTQTPKHLITATGQRVTLRCSPRSGDLSVYWYQQSLDQGLQFLIQYYNGEERAKGNILERFSAQQFPDLHSELNLSSLELGDSALYFCASSVGLAESYEQYFGPGTRLTVT.

V gene TRBV27 combines with J gene TRBJ1-5; the D gene is possibly TRBD1 (5 bases). The CDR3 is 14 residues long. The V end lost 5 bases, the J end lost 2 bases, and 10 bases lay between the germline ends. Per germline, CDR1 MNHEY and CDR2 SMNVEV (reference sequence). The CDR3 reads CASSGQGGNQPQHF. DNA for the CDR3: TGTGCCAGCAGTGGCCAGGGCGGCAATCAGCCCCAGCATTTT.

V and J are TRBV7-9 and TRBJ1-2; TRBD1 matches 7 bases. The CDR3 extends over 16 amino acids. CDR1 SEHNR and CDR2 FQNEAQ come from the germline V gene (reference sequence). The V gene end was trimmed by 4 bases and the J gene end by 1 base; junction bases not matched to a gene: 9. In nucleotides, the CDR3 is TGTGCCAGCAGCTCTCCGGGGACAGTAATTAACTATGGCTACACCTTC. Amino acid sequence: CASSSPGTVINYGYTF.

This chain joins TRBV28 and TRBJ2-7; tentative D call: TRBD2 (6 bases). This CDR3 is built from 18 residues. Germline V CDR1 and CDR2: MDHEN, SYDVKM. Deletions cut 2 bases from V and 2 bases from J, with 22 bases between. The CDR3 nucleotides read TGTGCCAGCAGTTTAGCCCTCCGGACGGAGGGCAGAACCTACGAGCAGTACTTC. Its protein is CASSLALRTEGRTYEQYF.

V usage is TRBV6-1 and J usage is TRBJ2-2, with D maybe TRBD1 (8 bases). This CDR3 spans 16 amino acids. The V gene lost 4 bases and the J gene lost 6 bases, with 18 bases spanning the gap. Germline assignment: CDR1 MNHNS and CDR2 SASEGT. This CDR3 is CASSVQGEGSAGELFF. CDR3 nucleotides: TGTGCCAGCAGTGTACAGGGGGAGGGTAGCGCCGGGGAGCTGTTTTTT.

V gene TRBV5-1 combines with J gene TRBJ1-2, with 8 positions matching TRBD1. V shed 0 bases, J shed 4 bases, and the junction held 5 bases outside the gene matches. Germline loops: CDR1 SGHRS, CDR2 YFSETQ. The CDR3 has 15 amino acids. The CDR3 DNA reads as TGCGCCAGCAGCTTGGGGACAGGGTCTAGCTATGGCTACACCTTC. This gives the protein CASSLGTGSSYGYTF.

This chain links TRBV6-1 with TRBJ1-2, with D unresolved. V was pared by 4 bases and J by 7 bases, with 13 bases between. CDR3 length equals 13 residues. Germline CDR1 MNHNS, CDR2 SASEGT. The CDR3 spells CASSVQVLAGYTF. CDR3 nucleotides: TGTGCCAGCAGTGTGCAGGTTTTGGCTGGCTACACCTTC.

This clone was detected only a few times. V and J are TRBV9 and TRBJ1-5; D is undetermined. The CDR3 runs 14 residues. Germline CDR1 and CDR2: SGDLS and YYNGEE. Between the trimmed V and J ends, which lost 0 bases and 7 bases, there was a span of 11 bases. In DNA, the CDR3 is TGTGCCAGCAGCGTAGATCTGGGTAGCCAGCCCCAGCATTTT. It yields the protein CASSVDLGSQPQHF.

The chain couples TRBV12-5 to TRBJ1-1; D is unresolved. The germline V and J ends were trimmed by 6 bases and 1 base, with 9 bases remaining between them. The CDR3 contains 13 residues. Germline V CDR1 and CDR2: LGHNT, FRNRAP. CDR3 DNA sequence: TGTGCTAGTGGCTCCACAGCGAACACTGAAGCTTTCTTT. Amino acid sequence: CASGSTANTEAFF. The full variable domain, rest sourced from reference TRBV12-5 and TRBJ1-1, is DARVTQTPRHKVTEMGQEVTMRCQPILGHNTVFWYRQTMMQGLELLAYFRNRAPLDDSGMPKDRFSAEMPDATLATLKIQPSEPRDSAVYFCASGSTANTEAFFGQGTRLTVV.

The chain couples TRBV19 to TRBJ2-7; 9 bases line up with TRBD2. The CDR3 runs to 16 residues. Germline V gives CDR1 LNHDA, CDR2 SQIVND (reference sequence). Germline trimming cut 7 bases from V and 2 bases from J; bases unmatched to any gene: 12. The CDR3 coding sequence is TGTGCCAGTACCCCTCGAACTAGCGGGCTAACCTACGAGCAGTACTTC. Translating gives CASTPRTSGLTYEQYF. The full variable domain, with the rest looked up from reference TRBV19 and TRBJ2-7, is DGGITQSPKYLFRKEGQNVTLSCEQNLNHDAMYWYRQDPGQGLRLIYYSQIVNDFQKGDIAEGYSVSREKKESFPLTVTSAQKNPTAFYLCASTPRTSGLTYEQYFGPGTRLTVT.

The chain couples TRBV14 to TRBJ1-6; tentatively, D is TRBD1 (5 bases). CDR1 SGHDN and CDR2 FVKESK come from the germline V gene. V lost 0 bases, J lost 8 bases, and 17 bases lay in between. The CDR3 spans 17 residues. The CDR3 loop reads CASSQDWGRAPYSPLHF. CDR3 coding DNA: TGTGCCAGCAGCCAAGATTGGGGCAGGGCCCCTTATTCACCCCTCCACTTT.

This chain connects TRBV29-1 to TRBJ1-1; the match to TRBD1 covers 8 bases. The germline CDR1 and CDR2 sequences are SQVTM and ANQGSEA. CDR3 length: 13 amino acids. V shed 7 bases, J shed 3 bases, and the junction held 7 bases outside the gene matches. The CDR3 region is CSAGQGADTEAFF. The CDR3 DNA reads as TGCAGCGCTGGACAGGGTGCGGACACTGAAGCTTTCTTT.

The chain uses TRBV10-3 and TRBJ2-3, with TRBD1 matching over 8 bases. Germline V gene data show CDR1 as ENHRY and CDR2 as SYGVKD. This CDR3 is 15 amino acids long. With V trimmed by 4 bases and J by 1 base, 4 bases remained unmatched. The CDR3 protein is CAISGLGQGTDTQYF. The DNA for the CDR3 is TGTGCCATCAGTGGGCTGGGACAGGGCACAGATACGCAGTATTTT.

This chain uses TRBV29-1 with TRBJ1-2; 9 bases match TRBD1. The CDR3 totals 13 residues. The trim removed 4 bases at V and 2 bases at J, leaving 2 bases unmatched. The germline gives CDR1 SQVTM, CDR2 ANQGSEA. In DNA form, the CDR3 reads TGCAGCGTTGCTGGACAGGGGAACTATGGCTACACCTTC. As protein: CSVAGQGNYGYTF. The complete variable domain, with remaining parts taken from reference TRBV29-1 and TRBJ1-2, reads SAVISQKPSRDICQRGTSLTIQCQVDSQVTMMFWYRQQPGQSLTLIATANQGSEATYESGFVIDKFPISRPNLTFSTLTVSNMSPEDSSIYLCSVAGQGNYGYTFGSGTRLTVV.

The chain combines TRBV5-4 with TRBJ2-7; 9 nucleotides line up with TRBD1. The CDR3 extends over 15 amino acids. V lost 2 bases to trimming and J lost 3 bases; unmatched junction nucleotides: 6. Germline values: CDR1 SGHNT, CDR2 YYREEE (reference sequence). This chain's CDR3 is CASSLPGQGVYEQYF. Written as DNA, the CDR3 is TGTGCCAGCAGCTTACCGGGACAGGGAGTCTACGAGCAGTACTTC.

V is TRBV11-3 and J is TRBJ2-2; D call uncertain. The germline CDR1 and CDR2 sequences are SGHNT and YENEEA. The CDR3 consists of 13 residues. The V and J ends lost 3 bases and 5 bases respectively, with 7 bases between them. CDR3 nucleotides: TGTGCCAGCAGCTTCCACTCTACCGGGGAGCTGTTTTTT. Residues: CASSFHSTGELFF.

The rearrangement links TRBV19 to TRBJ1-1; possible D gene TRBD1, 6 bases. Trimming pared 5 bases from V and 1 base from J, leaving 11 bases between. Germline loops: CDR1 LNHDA, CDR2 SQIVND (reference sequence). The CDR3 has 14 amino acids. CDR3 sequence (DNA): TGTGCCAGTAGTTCCCAAGGGGGGAACACTGAAGCTTTCTTT. It is translated as CASSSQGGNTEAFF. Variable domain in full (rest from reference TRBV19 and TRBJ1-1): DGGITQSPKYLFRKEGQNVTLSCEQNLNHDAMYWYRQDPGQGLRLIYYSQIVNDFQKGDIAEGYSVSREKKESFPLTVTSAQKNPTAFYLCASSSQGGNTEAFFGQGTRLTVV.

CDR3 sequence reads: CAISASNRLAYEQYF. In DNA form, the CDR3 reads TGTGCCATCAGTGCCTCGAACAGGTTAGCCTACGAGCAGTACTTC. The V and J genes are TRBV10-3 and TRBJ2-7, with D perhaps matching TRBD1 (5 bases). The CDR3 is made up of 15 amino acids. V was pared by 4 bases and J by 2 bases, with 15 bases between. CDR1 and CDR2 (germline): ENHRY, SYGVKD.

The chain couples TRBV27 to TRBJ2-7; 8 bases fit TRBD2. The CDR3 totals 15 residues. Trimming at V came to 5 bases and at J to 6 bases, leaving 12 bases not matched to a gene. Looked up from germline, CDR1 is MNHEY and CDR2 is SMNVEV (reference sequence). In DNA form, the CDR3 reads TGTGCCAGCAGTCTCTGGACTAGCCAGTCGGCCGAGCAGTACTTC. It translates to CASSLWTSQSAEQYF.

CDR3 bases: TGTGCCAGCAGTGAACACAGAATCCCGACAGAGTTCGGCTACACCTTC. This codes for CASSEHRIPTEFGYTF. The chain employs TRBV6-1 and TRBJ1-2; TRBD1 is a possible D gene (5 bases). V lost 2 bases to trimming and J lost 8 bases, with 21 bases between them. Germline lookup yields CDR1 MNHNS and CDR2 SASEGT. The CDR3 contains 16 residues.

This clone occurred once. The genes are TRBV5-4 and TRBJ2-1; D is perhaps TRBD1 (7 bases). CDR3 length equals 16 residues. Germline assignment: CDR1 SGHNT and CDR2 YYREEE (reference sequence). V lost 0 bases, J lost 3 bases, and 13 bases lay in between. DNA of the CDR3: TGTGCCAGCAGCTTGGGCGGGACAGAACTCTACAATGAGCAGTTCTTC. This encodes CASSLGGTELYNEQFF.